The 22 T cell receptor beta chains below come from one sample, sequenced in a study of response to subunit inactivated influenza vaccine. TCRdb independently ran MiXCR on the RT-PCR reads; one entry per CDR3 protein. The profile shows 450,000 to 600,000 distinct CDR3 sequences, around 8% of them singletons. The sequenced sample was PBMCs from blood, obtained 23 to 25 months after vaccination. The source of these receptors is a man aged 50 to 69 who received an inactivated influenza vaccine.

This clonotype appeared many times. The genes are TRBV20-1 and TRBJ2-5, with 7 bases fitting TRBD2. This CDR3 contains 14 residues. The junction had 9 bases not matched to a gene; V was cut back by 7 bases and J by 1 base. Germline CDR1 DFQATT, CDR2 SNEGSKA (reference sequence). The CDR3 sequence is CSVRLAAVQETQYF. CDR3 coding DNA: TGCAGTGTACGGCTAGCGGCAGTCCAAGAGACCCAGTACTTC.

Details on this clonotype: An end of the junction does not agree with germline; a read error may underlie this. V gene TRBV2 combines with J gene TRBJ1-3; D possibly corresponds to TRBD1 (5 bases). CDR1 and CDR2 (germline): SNHLY, FYNNEI. This CDR3 is 15 amino acids long. The CDR3 nucleotides are TGTGCCAGCAAAAGGGGTTTGAGCTCTGGAAGCACCATATATTTT. Translating gives CASKRGLSSGSTIYF.

Details on this clonotype: This clone may be a read error of a much larger clone one base away. This chain uses TRBV11-2 with TRBJ2-3; D is ambiguous. The length of the CDR3 is 12 residues. Germline CDR1 SGHAT, CDR2 FQNNGV. CDR3: CASSRATDMQYF. The DNA of the CDR3 is TGTGCCAGCAGCAGGGCCACAGATATGCAGTATTTT.

This chain uses TRBV12-3 or TRBV12-4 with TRBJ2-2; possible D gene TRBD2, 5 bases. V lost 6 bases and J 0 bases, leaving 8 bases between the germline ends. This CDR3 region has 14 residues. The CDR3 sequence: CASRSSPNTGELFF. DNA of the CDR3: TGTGCCAGCAGGTCTAGCCCGAACACCGGGGAGCTGTTTTTT.

This clonotype was found many times. The rearrangement links TRBV7-8 to TRBJ2-1; 8 bases fit TRBD2. J lost 8 bases, V lost 2 bases, and 8 bases had no gene match. This CDR3 spans 15 amino acids. CDR1 and CDR2 (germline): SGHVS, FQNEAQ. Here the CDR3 DNA reads TGTGCCAGCAGCTTACTTAGCGGGATATGGTATGAGCAGTTCTTC. Protein: CASSLLSGIWYEQFF. Full variable domain (missing parts from reference TRBV7-8 and TRBJ2-1): GAGVSQSPRYKVAKRGQDVALRCDPISGHVSLFWYQQALGQGPEFLTYFQNEAQLDKSGLPSDRFFAERPEGSVSTLKIQRTQQEDSAVYLCASSLLSGIWYEQFFGPGTRLTVL.

Only a few counts were recorded for this clonotype. The rearrangement joins TRBV2 to TRBJ2-1, with TRBD2 identical over 13 bases. The CDR3 loop spans 16 amino acids. Looked up from germline, CDR1 is SNHLY and CDR2 is FYNNEI. The ends lost 8 bases at V and 0 bases at J; junction bases unmatched: 4. The CDR3 protein is CASGGLAGPSYNEQFF. The CDR3 region has the DNA TGTGCCAGCGGGGGACTAGCGGGGCCCTCCTACAATGAGCAGTTCTTC.

This clonotype showed up many times. The gene calls are TRBV12-3 or TRBV12-4 and TRBJ1-6; D may be TRBD1 (6 bases). This CDR3 has 15 residues. The V end lost 1 base, the J end lost 7 bases, and 11 bases lay between the germline ends. The CDR3 nucleotides are TGTGCCAGCAGTTTAGACCCAGGGACAAATTCACCCCTCCACTTT. As protein: CASSLDPGTNSPLHF.

There are many counts of this clonotype. The rearrangement joins TRBV20-1 to TRBJ2-4; D gene ambiguous. Germline values: CDR1 DFQATT, CDR2 SNEGSKA (reference sequence). V shed 3 bases and J shed 0 bases, with 15 bases lying between them. The CDR3 totals 16 residues. The CDR3 DNA follows: TGCAGTGCTAGCGGTATGGCCGATGCAGCCAAAAACATTCAGTACTTC. This translates into CSASGMADAAKNIQYF.

V and J are TRBV10-2 and TRBJ1-2; no clear D. CDR3 length equals 13 residues. In germline, CDR1 is WSHSY, CDR2 SAAADI. The V and J ends lost 3 bases and 4 bases respectively, with 9 bases between them. The DNA for the CDR3 is TGCGCCAGCAGTGATTTCTACACCTATGGCTACACCTTC. This translates into CASSDFYTYGYTF.

This clonotype has just a few counts. This chain uses TRBV28 with TRBJ1-1; D unresolved. Germline V lookup: CDR1 MDHEN, CDR2 SYDVKM. The V and J ends lost 3 bases and 4 bases respectively, with 9 bases between them. The CDR3 has 13 residues. The chain's CDR3 is CASSFGRSTEAFF. In DNA form, the CDR3 reads TGTGCCAGCAGTTTTGGGAGGAGCACTGAAGCTTTCTTT.

The CDR3 nucleotides are TGTGCCAGCAGCACCCGCCTCGCGGGCCAAGAGACCCAGTACTTC. It encodes CASSTRLAGQETQYF. The rearrangement uses TRBV7-2 and TRBJ2-5; a possible D gene is TRBD2 (5 bases). Trimming stripped 5 bases from V and 1 base from J, with 14 bases between. The CDR3 contains 15 residues. In germline, CDR1 is SGHTA, CDR2 FQGNSA. Combining the CDR3 with reference TRBV7-2 and TRBJ2-5 gives the whole variable domain GAGVSQSPSNKVTEKGKDVELRCDPISGHTALYWYRQSLGQGLEFLIYFQGNSAPDKSGLPSDRFSAERTGGSVSTLTIQRTQQEDSAVYLCASSTRLAGQETQYFGPGTRLLVL.

This clonotype has ten or more counts. The genes are TRBV29-1 and TRBJ2-5, with D perhaps TRBD1 or TRBD2 (6 bases each). Looked up from germline, CDR1 is SQVTM and CDR2 is ANQGSEA. This CDR3 spans 14 amino acids. Deletions cut 6 bases from V and 2 bases from J, with 16 bases between. CDR3 sequence (DNA): TGCAGCGTCGTTCCTAGGAGGGGGCAAGAGACCCAGTACTTC. Its translation: CSVVPRRGQETQYF.

This clonotype was seen a handful of times. This chain joins TRBV6-2 or TRBV6-3 and TRBJ2-3, with a possible D match to TRBD2 (5 bases). Deletions cut 6 bases from V and 3 bases from J, with 25 bases between. From germline, CDR1 is MNHEY and CDR2 SVGEGT. The CDR3 contains 18 residues. CDR3 region: CASSLLRVGAGETDTQYF. CDR3 DNA sequence: TGTGCCAGCAGCCTTCTAAGGGTCGGAGCTGGGGAGACAGATACGCAGTATTTT.

Many counts were recorded for this clonotype. V is TRBV15 and J is TRBJ2-3, with D tentatively TRBD1 or TRBD2 (5 bases each). The CDR3 spans 15 residues. V was cut by 1 base and J by 1 base, with 9 bases left in between. Germline V gene data show CDR1 as LNHNV and CDR2 as YYDKDF (reference sequence). The CDR3 sequence: CATSRVGPRTDTQYF. CDR3 nucleotides: TGTGCCACCAGCAGAGTGGGACCACGCACAGATACGCAGTATTTT.

The chain combines TRBV4-3 with TRBJ2-1; 9 bases are a match to TRBD1. Trimming at V came to 0 bases and at J to 10 bases, leaving 4 bases not matched to a gene. Germline CDR1 LGHNA, CDR2 YSLEER. The CDR3 is made up of 14 amino acids. CDR3 residues: CASSQDSGQGEQFF. The CDR3 bases are TGCGCCAGCAGCCAAGATAGCGGACAGGGGGAGCAGTTCTTC.

This clonotype was recorded a few times. The junction departs from germline at one end; a sequencing error may be responsible. V usage is TRBV20-1 and J usage is TRBJ1-2, with D possibly matching TRBD1 (5 bases). The CDR3 consists of 15 residues. Germline CDR1 is DFQATT and CDR2 is SNEGSKA (reference sequence). The CDR3 loop reads CSARDRTTVSMRYTF. The CDR3 DNA reads as TGCAGTGCTCGAGATAGGACAACAGTCTCTATGCGCTACACCTTC.

This clonotype was picked up a small number of times. This chain uses TRBV5-1 with TRBJ2-5, with D tentatively TRBD1 (5 bases). This CDR3 comprises 13 residues. V was cut by 4 bases and J by 5 bases, with 12 bases left in between. Germline assignment: CDR1 SGHRS and CDR2 YFSETQ. The CDR3 nucleotides are TGCGCCAGCAGCCAGGGCTTGGGGGAGACCCAGTACTTC. Its protein product is CASSQGLGETQYF.

The CDR3 is CASSPVGGGEKLFF. In DNA form, the CDR3 reads TGTGCCAGCAGTCCCGTCGGGGGTGGAGAAAAACTGTTTTTT. The chain is built from TRBV12-3 or TRBV12-4 and TRBJ1-4; a possible D gene is TRBD1 (5 bases). The CDR3 is made up of 14 amino acids. The V gene lost 5 bases and the J gene lost 8 bases, with 15 bases spanning the gap.

This clonotype has at least ten counts. V and J are TRBV3-1 and TRBJ1-1; no definite D call. Germline CDR1 is LGHDT and CDR2 is YNNKEL (reference sequence). The CDR3 is made up of 11 amino acids. V was trimmed by 8 bases and J by 1 base, leaving 5 bases between them. The CDR3 is CASGPNTEAFF. CDR3 DNA: TGTGCCAGCGGCCCGAACACTGAAGCTTTCTTT.

Only a few counts were recorded for this clonotype. The CDR3 sequence: CASSSWTSKNEQFF. The CDR3 DNA reads TGTGCCAGCAGCTCATGGACTAGTAAGAATGAGCAGTTCTTC. This sequence joins TRBV11-2 and TRBJ2-1, with TRBD2 identical over 7 bases. Trimming cost V 4 bases and J 7 bases; bases outside gene matches: 7. This CDR3 region has 14 residues. CDR1 and CDR2 (germline): SGHAT, FQNNGV. Full variable domain (outside the CDR3, taken from reference TRBV11-2 and TRBJ2-1): EAGVAQSPRYKIIEKRQSVAFWCNPISGHATLYWYQQILGQGPKLLIQFQNNGVVDDSQLPKDRFSAERLKGVDSTLKIQPAKLEDSAVYLCASSSWTSKNEQFFGPGTRLTVL.

The chain is built from TRBV7-2 and TRBJ2-7; TRBD2 is a possible D gene (6 bases). The V gene's germline CDR1 is SGHTA and CDR2 FQGNSA. Trimming shortened V by 0 bases and J by 3 bases, and 12 bases separated the two germline ends. CDR3 length: 15 residues. This chain's CDR3 is CASSLAAGSYYEQYF. CDR3 DNA: TGTGCCAGCAGCTTAGCTGCGGGATCATACTACGAGCAGTACTTC.

The chain joins TRBV28 to TRBJ1-2; TRBD1 is a possible D gene (6 bases). The germline CDR1 and CDR2 sequences are MDHEN and SYDVKM. The CDR3 is made up of 13 amino acids. Trimming cost V 6 bases and J 4 bases, with 12 bases left between them. CDR3 residues: CASRRTALYGYTF. The CDR3, as DNA: TGTGCCAGCAGGAGGACAGCGCTCTATGGCTACACCTTC.